This record covers a single T cell receptor (beta chain). CDR1 ENHRY and CDR2 SYGVKD come from the germline V gene. Trimming shortened V by 2 bases and J by 0 bases, and 5 bases separated the two germline ends. The CDR3 extends over 14 amino acids. These data are taken from a study of cytomegalovirus exposure and HLA in healthy donors. Both 60 Vbeta primers and 13 Jbeta primers went into the PCR. The method was immunoSEQ multiplex PCR; TCRdb's version includes in-frame clones alone and lacks a portion of them. The table shows 65,000 or so clones, with approximately 60% occurring only once. The sample consisted of PBMCs. The origin of this receptor is a man younger than 40 in good health and CMV-seronegative. The V call is TRBV10-3, the J call TRBJ2-1, with D possibly TRBD2 on 5 matching bases. The CDR3 coding sequence is TGTGCCATCAGTGAGGGGAGCTCCTACAATGAGCAGTTCTTC. Residues: CAISEGSSYNEQFF.